Listed here are 4 T cell receptor beta chains from one sample, sequenced in a study of T cells after yellow fever vaccination. TCRdb fed the 5' RACE reads into MiXCR, producing one record per CDR3 protein. In the table there are hundreds of thousands of distinct CDR3 sequences, approximately 13% of which are singletons. The sample was PBMCs, taken on the day of the yellow fever booster vaccination. The receptor source for this set is a man younger than 40 who received the YFV17D yellow fever vaccine.

J is TRBJ2-7 and V is TRBV3-1, with 9 bases fitting TRBD2. Germline V gene sequence: CDR1 LGHDT, CDR2 YNNKEL (reference sequence). This CDR3 is 16 amino acids long. Trimming took 1 base from V and 0 from J; bases not matched to a gene: 4. In DNA form, the CDR3 reads TGTGCCAGCAGCCAAGTACCTAGCGGGGCCTCCTACGAGCAGTACTTC. Protein sequence: CASSQVPSGASYEQYF.

This clonotype was seen at least ten times. The chain joins TRBV10-3 to TRBJ2-7; 8 bases are shared with TRBD1. J lost 5 bases, V lost 8 bases, and 5 bases had no gene match. The length of the CDR3 is 12 residues. In germline, CDR1 is ENHRY, CDR2 SYGVKD. The CDR3 DNA is TGTGCCATCGGGACAGGTGGGCACGAGCAGTACTTC. This translates into CAIGTGGHEQYF.

The rearrangement uses TRBV7-2 and TRBJ2-7; D possibly corresponds to TRBD1 (6 bases). V lost 5 bases and J 2 bases, leaving 13 bases between the germline ends. This CDR3 spans 14 amino acids. Germline CDR1 and CDR2: SGHTA and FQGNSA. CDR3 loop: CASSTATGAYEQYF. In DNA, the CDR3 is TGTGCCAGCAGCACCGCGACAGGAGCCTACGAGCAGTACTTC.

This clonotype has just a few counts. The rearrangement links TRBV6-5 to TRBJ2-1; 12 nucleotides line up with TRBD2. CDR1 and CDR2 (germline): MNHEY, SVGAGI. J gave up 8 bases and V 0 bases, and 5 bases lay outside the gene matches. The CDR3 consists of 16 residues. The CDR3, as DNA: TGTGCCAGCAGTTACTCAGCCCTAGCGGGAGGGCATGAGCAGTTCTTC. Translating it yields CASSYSALAGGHEQFF.